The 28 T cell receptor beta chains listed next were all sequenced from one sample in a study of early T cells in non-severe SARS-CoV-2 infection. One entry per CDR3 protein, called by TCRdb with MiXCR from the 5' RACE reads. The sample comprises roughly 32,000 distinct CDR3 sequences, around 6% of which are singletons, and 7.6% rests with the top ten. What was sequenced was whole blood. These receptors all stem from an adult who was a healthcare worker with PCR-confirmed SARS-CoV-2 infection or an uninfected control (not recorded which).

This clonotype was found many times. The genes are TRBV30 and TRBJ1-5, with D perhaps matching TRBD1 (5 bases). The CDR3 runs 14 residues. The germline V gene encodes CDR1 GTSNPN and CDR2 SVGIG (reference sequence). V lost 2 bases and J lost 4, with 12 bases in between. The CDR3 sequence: CAWSRGIENQPQHF. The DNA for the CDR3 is TGTGCCTGGAGTCGGGGCATCGAAAATCAGCCCCAGCATTTT.

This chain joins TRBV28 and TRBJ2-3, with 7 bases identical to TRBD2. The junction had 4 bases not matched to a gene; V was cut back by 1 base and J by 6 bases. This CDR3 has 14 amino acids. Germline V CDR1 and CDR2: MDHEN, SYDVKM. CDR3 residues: CASSLYYGGDTQYF. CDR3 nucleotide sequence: TGTGCCAGCAGTTTATACTACGGGGGGGATACGCAGTATTTT.

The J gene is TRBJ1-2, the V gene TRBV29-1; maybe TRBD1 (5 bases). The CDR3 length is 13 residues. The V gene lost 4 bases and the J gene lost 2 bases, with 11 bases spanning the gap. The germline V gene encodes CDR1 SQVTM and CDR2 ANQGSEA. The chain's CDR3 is CSVVGEGNYGYTF. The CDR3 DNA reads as TGCAGCGTTGTGGGGGAGGGAAACTATGGCTACACCTTC.

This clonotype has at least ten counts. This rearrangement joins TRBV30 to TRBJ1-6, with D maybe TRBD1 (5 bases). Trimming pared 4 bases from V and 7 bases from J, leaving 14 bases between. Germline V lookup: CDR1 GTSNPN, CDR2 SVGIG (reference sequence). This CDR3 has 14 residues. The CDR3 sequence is CAWNPGGWNSPLHF. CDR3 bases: TGTGCCTGGAACCCCGGGGGATGGAATTCACCCCTCCACTTT.

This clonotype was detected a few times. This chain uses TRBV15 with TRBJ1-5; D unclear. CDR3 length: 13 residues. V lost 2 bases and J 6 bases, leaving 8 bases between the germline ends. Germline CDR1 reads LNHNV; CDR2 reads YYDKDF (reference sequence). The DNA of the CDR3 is TGTGCCACCAGCAGAAGAGGGAGTCAGCCCCAGCATTTT. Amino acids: CATSRRGSQPQHF. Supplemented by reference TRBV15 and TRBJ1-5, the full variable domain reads DAMVIQNPRYQVTQFGKPVTLSCSQTLNHNVMYWYQQKSSQAPKLLFHYYDKDFNNEADTPDNFQSRRPNTSFCFLDIRSPGLGDTAMYLCATSRRGSQPQHFGDGTRLSIL.

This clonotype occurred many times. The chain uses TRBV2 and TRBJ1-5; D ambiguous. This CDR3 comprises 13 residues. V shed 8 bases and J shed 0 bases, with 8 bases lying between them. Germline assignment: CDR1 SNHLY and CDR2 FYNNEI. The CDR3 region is CASRFNSNQPQHF. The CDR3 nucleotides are TGTGCCAGCCGATTCAATAGCAATCAGCCCCAGCATTTT.

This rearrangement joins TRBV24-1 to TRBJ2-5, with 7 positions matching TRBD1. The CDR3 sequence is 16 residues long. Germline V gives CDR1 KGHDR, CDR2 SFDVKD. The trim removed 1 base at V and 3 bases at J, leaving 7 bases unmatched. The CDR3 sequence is CATSDFFPDREETQYF. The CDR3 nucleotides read TGTGCCACCAGTGATTTCTTCCCCGACAGGGAAGAGACCCAGTACTTC.

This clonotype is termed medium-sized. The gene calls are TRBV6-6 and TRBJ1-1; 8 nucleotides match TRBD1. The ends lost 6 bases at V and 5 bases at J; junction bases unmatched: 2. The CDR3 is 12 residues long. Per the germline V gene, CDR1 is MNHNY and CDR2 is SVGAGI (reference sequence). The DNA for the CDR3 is TGTGCCAGCAGGGACAGGGTGACTGAAGCTTTCTTT. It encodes CASRDRVTEAFF.

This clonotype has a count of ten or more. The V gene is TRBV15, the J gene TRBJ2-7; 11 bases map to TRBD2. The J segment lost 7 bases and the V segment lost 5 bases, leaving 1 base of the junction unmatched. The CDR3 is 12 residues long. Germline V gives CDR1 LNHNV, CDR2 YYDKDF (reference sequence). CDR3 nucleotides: TGTGCCACCAGCGGGACTAGCGGAGAGCAGTACTTC. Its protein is CATSGTSGEQYF. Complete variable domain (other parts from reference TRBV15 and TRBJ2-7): DAMVIQNPRYQVTQFGKPVTLSCSQTLNHNVMYWYQQKSSQAPKLLFHYYDKDFNNEADTPDNFQSRRPNTSFCFLDIRSPGLGDTAMYLCATSGTSGEQYFGPGTRLTVT.

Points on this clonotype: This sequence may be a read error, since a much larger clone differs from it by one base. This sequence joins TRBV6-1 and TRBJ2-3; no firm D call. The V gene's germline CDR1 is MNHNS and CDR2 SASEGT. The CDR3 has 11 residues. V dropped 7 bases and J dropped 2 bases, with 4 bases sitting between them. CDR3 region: CASTPTDTQYF. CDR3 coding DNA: TGTGCCAGCACTCCCACAGATACGCAGTATTTT.

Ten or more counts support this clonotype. The CDR3 coding sequence is TGTGCCAGCCGCAGGACGGGTGCTAGCACAGATACGCAGTATTTT. Translated: CASRRTGASTDTQYF. The chain carries TRBV7-8 and TRBJ2-3; the D is unclear. The CDR3 consists of 15 residues. The V end lost 8 bases, the J end lost 0 bases, and 15 bases lay between the germline ends. Looked up from germline, CDR1 is SGHVS and CDR2 is FQNEAQ. Full variable domain (rest looked up from reference TRBV7-8 and TRBJ2-3): GAGVSQSPRYKVAKRGQDVALRCDPISGHVSLFWYQQALGQGPEFLTYFQNEAQLDKSGLPSDRFFAERPEGSVSTLKIQRTQQEDSAVYLCASRRTGASTDTQYFGPGTRLTVL.

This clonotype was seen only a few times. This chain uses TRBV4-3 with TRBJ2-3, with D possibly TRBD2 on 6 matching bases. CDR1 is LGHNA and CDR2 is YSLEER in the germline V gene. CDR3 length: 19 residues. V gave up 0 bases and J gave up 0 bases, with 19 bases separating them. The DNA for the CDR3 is TGCGCCAGCAGCCAAGATTGGGGAGGTAGTCCGACTAGCACAGATACGCAGTATTTT. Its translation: CASSQDWGGSPTSTDTQYF.

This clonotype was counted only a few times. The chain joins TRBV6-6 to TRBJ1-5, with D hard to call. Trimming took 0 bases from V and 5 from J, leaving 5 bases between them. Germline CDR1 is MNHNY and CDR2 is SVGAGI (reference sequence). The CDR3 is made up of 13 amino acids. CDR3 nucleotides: TGTGCCAGCAGTTACTCGGATGATCAGCCCCAGCATTTT. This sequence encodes CASSYSDDQPQHF.

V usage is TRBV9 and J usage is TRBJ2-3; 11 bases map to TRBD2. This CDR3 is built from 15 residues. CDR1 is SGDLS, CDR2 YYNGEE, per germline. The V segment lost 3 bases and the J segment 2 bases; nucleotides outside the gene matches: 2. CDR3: CASSGLAGLTDTQYF. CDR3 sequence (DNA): TGTGCCAGCAGCGGACTAGCGGGGCTCACAGATACGCAGTATTTT. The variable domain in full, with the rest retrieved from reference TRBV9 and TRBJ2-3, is DSGVTQTPKHLITATGQRVTLRCSPRSGDLSVYWYQQSLDQGLQFLIQYYNGEERAKGNILERFSAQQFPDLHSELNLSSLELGDSALYFCASSGLAGLTDTQYFGPGTRLTVL.

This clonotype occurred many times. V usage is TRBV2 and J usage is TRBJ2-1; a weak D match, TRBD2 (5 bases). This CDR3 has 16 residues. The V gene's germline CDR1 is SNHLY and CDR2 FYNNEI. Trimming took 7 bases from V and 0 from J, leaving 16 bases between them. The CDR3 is CASNPVRAGSYNEQFF. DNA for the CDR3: TGTGCCAGCAACCCGGTGAGGGCGGGCTCCTACAATGAGCAGTTCTTC.

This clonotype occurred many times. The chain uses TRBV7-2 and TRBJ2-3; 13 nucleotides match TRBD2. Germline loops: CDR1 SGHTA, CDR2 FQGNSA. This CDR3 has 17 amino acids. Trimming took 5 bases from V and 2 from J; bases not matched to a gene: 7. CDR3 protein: CASSRTSGGPLTDTQYF. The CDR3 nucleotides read TGTGCCAGCAGCAGGACTAGCGGGGGCCCCCTCACAGATACGCAGTATTTT.

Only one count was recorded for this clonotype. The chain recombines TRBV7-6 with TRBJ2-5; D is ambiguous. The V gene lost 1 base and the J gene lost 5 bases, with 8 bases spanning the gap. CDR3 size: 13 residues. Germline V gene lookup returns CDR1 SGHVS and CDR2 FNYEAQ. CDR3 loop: CASSLDVGETQYF. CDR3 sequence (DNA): TGTGCCAGCAGCTTAGATGTGGGGGAGACCCAGTACTTC.

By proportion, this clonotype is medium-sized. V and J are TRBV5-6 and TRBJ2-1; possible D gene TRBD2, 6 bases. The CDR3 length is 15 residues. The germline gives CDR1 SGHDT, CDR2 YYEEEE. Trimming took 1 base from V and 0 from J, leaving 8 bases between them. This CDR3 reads CASSLPGSSYNEQFF. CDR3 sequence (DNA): TGTGCCAGCAGCTTGCCCGGGAGCTCCTACAATGAGCAGTTCTTC.

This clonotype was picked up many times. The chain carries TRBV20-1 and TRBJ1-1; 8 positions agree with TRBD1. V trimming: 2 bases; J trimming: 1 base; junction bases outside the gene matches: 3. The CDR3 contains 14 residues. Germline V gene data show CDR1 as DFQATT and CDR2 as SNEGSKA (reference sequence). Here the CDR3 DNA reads TGCAGTGCTAGAATGGGACAGGCGAACACTGAAGCTTTCTTT. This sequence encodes CSARMGQANTEAFF.

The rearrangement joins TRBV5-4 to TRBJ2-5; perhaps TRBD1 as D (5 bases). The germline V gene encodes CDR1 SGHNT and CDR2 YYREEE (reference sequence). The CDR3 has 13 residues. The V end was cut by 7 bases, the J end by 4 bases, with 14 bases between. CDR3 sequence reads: CASAPGSSETQYF. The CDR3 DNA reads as TGTGCCAGCGCCCCAGGGTCTTCAGAGACCCAGTACTTC.

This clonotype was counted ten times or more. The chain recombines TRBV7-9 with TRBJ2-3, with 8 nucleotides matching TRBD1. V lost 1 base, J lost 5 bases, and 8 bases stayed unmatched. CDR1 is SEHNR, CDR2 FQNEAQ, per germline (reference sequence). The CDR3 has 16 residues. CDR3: CASSLGLQGAIDTQYF. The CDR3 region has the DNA TGTGCCAGCAGCTTAGGACTTCAGGGGGCGATAGATACGCAGTATTTT.

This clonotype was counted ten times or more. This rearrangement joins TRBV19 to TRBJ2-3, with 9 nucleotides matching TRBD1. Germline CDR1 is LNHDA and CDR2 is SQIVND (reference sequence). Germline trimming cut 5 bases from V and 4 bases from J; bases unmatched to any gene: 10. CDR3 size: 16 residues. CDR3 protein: CASSALGTGRSDTQYF. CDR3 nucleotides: TGTGCCAGTAGTGCACTCGGGACAGGGAGGTCAGATACGCAGTATTTT.

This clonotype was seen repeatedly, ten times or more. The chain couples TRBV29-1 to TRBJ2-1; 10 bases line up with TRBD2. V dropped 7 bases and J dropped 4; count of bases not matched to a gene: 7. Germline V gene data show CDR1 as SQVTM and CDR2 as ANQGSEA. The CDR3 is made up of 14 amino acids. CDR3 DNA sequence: TGCAGCGGCACCGGGACTAGCGATTACAATGAGCAGTTCTTC. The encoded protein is CSGTGTSDYNEQFF.

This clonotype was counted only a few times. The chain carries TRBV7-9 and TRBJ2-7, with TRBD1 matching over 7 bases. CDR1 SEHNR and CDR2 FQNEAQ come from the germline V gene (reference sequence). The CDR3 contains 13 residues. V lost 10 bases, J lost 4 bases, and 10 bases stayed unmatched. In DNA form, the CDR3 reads TGTGCCACATTGGGACAGAGGTCGTACGAGCAGTACTTC. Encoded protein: CATLGQRSYEQYF.

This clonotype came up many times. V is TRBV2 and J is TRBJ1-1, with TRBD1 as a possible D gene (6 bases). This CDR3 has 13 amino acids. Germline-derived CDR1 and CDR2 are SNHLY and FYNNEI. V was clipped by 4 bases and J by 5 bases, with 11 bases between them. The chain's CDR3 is CASSGFRGTEAFF. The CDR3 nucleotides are TGTGCCAGCAGTGGTTTTAGGGGGACTGAAGCTTTCTTT.

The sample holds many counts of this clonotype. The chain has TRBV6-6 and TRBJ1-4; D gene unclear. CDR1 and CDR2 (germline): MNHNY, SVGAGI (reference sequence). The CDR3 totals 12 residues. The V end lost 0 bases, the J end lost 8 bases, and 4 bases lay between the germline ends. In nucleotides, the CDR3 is TGTGCCAGCAGTTACTCCAGAGAAAAACTGTTTTTT. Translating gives CASSYSREKLFF.

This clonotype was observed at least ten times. This chain's CDR3 is CASSLGTNSVEQFF. CDR3 nucleotide sequence: TGTGCCAGCAGCTTAGGGACTAATTCTGTCGAGCAGTTCTTC. The rearrangement joins TRBV7-2 to TRBJ2-1, with TRBD2 as a possible D gene (6 bases). V lost 1 base to trimming and J lost 10 bases, with 14 bases between them. Germline V lookup: CDR1 SGHTA, CDR2 FQGNSA. This CDR3 region has 14 residues.

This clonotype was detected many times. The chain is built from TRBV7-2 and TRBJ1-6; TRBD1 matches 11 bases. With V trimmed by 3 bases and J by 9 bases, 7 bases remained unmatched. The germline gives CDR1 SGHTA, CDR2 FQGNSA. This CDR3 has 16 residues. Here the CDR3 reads CASSFGQGAIGSPLHF. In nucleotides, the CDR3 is TGTGCCAGCAGCTTTGGACAGGGGGCTATCGGTTCACCCCTCCACTTT.